The sequence of this TCR beta chain was determined in a study of cytomegalovirus exposure and HLA in healthy donors. Study-level points and caveats: The Asian-associated ancestry cluster reportedly had fewer N-insertions than the approximately 700-donor mean in a later analysis.

To note about this clone: Antigen specificity is unknown.

V lost 4 bases and J 5 bases, leaving 14 bases between the germline ends. CDR3 length: 15 residues. Germline CDR1 and CDR2: MGHRA and YSYEKL. PCR employed 60 Vbeta and 13 Jbeta primers. Measured with immunoSEQ multiplex PCR; TCRdb has only the in-frame clones, and not every one. The sample has 180,000 or so clones, about 80% seen once. V usage is TRBV4-1 and J usage is TRBJ2-2, with D maybe TRBD2 (6 bases). The sequencing sample was made of PBMCs. This TCR derives from a woman between 25 and 40 years old in good health and CMV-seropositive. In DNA, the CDR3 is TGCGCCAGCAGCCCAAGAGTCGGGGGAACCGGGGAGCTGTTTTTT. Encoded protein: CASSPRVGGTGELFF.